These 7 T cell receptor beta chains were sequenced from one sample in a study of T cell clonality in common variable immunodeficiency. Sequencing used immunoSEQ multiplex PCR; TCRdb keeps in-frame clones, though not all of them. Singletons are absent from the sample, which has some 39,000 clones. The source material was peripheral blood mononuclear cells. The receptor set was obtained from a person between 18 and 69 years old in good health.

The sample holds many counts of this clone. The CDR3 extends 3 residues past the end of the read, so its final part is completed from the germline J gene. The rearrangement links TRBV2 to TRBJ2-2; D is undetermined. This CDR3 is built from 13 residues. Germline CDR1 reads SNHLY; CDR2 reads FYNNEI. V was trimmed by 7 bases and J by 6 bases, leaving 12 bases between them. The sequenced part of the CDR3 DNA is TGTGCCAGCACCTTTAGGGTTCCCGGGGAG. Protein product: CASTFRVPGE. The whole CDR3 is CASTFRVPGELFF.

Turning to this clone: The CDR3 end is not reached by the read, which stops 3 residues before it; the germline J gene fills it in. V and J are TRBV19 and TRBJ1-2; 12 nucleotides match TRBD1. The CDR3 is made up of 17 amino acids. CDR1 LNHDA and CDR2 SQIVND come from the germline V gene (reference sequence). The CDR3: CASSLNRDRGLADTYTF. The part of the CDR3 DNA that was read is TGTGCCAGTAGTTTAAACCGGGACAGGGGGCTTGCAGATACC.

This clone is classed as medium-sized. Read data end 3 residues before the CDR3 end; the end is taken from the germline J gene. The chain uses TRBV20-1 and TRBJ2-3, with D unclear. V lost 6 bases and J 0 bases, leaving 13 bases between the germline ends. There are 14 residues in the CDR3. Germline V lookup: CDR1 DFQATT, CDR2 SNEGSKA (reference sequence). CDR3 DNA, as far as it was read: TGCAGTGCCCCTATCGGTGGTAGCACAGATACG. Translated, it gives CSAPIGGSTDT. The full CDR3 sequence reads CSAPIGGSTDTQYF.

In this sample, this clone turned up many times. Coverage ceases 3 residues before the CDR3 finishes, and the germline J gene fills in the end. This chain connects TRBV28 to TRBJ2-7, with TRBD2 identical over 13 bases. The junction had 9 bases not matched to a gene; V was cut back by 4 bases and J by 6 bases. Germline loops: CDR1 MDHEN, CDR2 SYDVKM. This CDR3 contains 16 residues. The chain's CDR3 is CASSSPGTSGIGEQYF. CDR3 DNA, as far as it was read: TGTGCCAGCAGTTCGCCCGGGACTAGCGGGATCGGCGAG.

This clone has ten or more counts. The read is 3 residues too short to cover the CDR3 end, so that end is filled in from the germline J gene. The V and J genes are TRBV20-1 and TRBJ2-7, with D possibly matching TRBD2 (6 bases). V lost 3 bases to trimming and J lost 3 bases, with 12 bases between them. Germline V lookup: CDR1 DFQATT, CDR2 SNEGSKA (reference sequence). This CDR3 is 13 amino acids long. CDR3 bases read: TGCAGTGCTAGCCCGGGGGTAATCTACGAG. It encodes CSASPGVIYE. The entire CDR3 protein is CSASPGVIYEQYF.

This clone was seen many times. The missing CDR3 end, 3 residues past where the read stops, is filled in from the germline J gene. V gene TRBV19 combines with J gene TRBJ2-1; 11 nucleotides agree with TRBD2. The CDR3 is 17 residues long. The junction had 11 bases not matched to a gene; V was cut back by 6 bases and J by 4 bases. CDR1 is LNHDA, CDR2 SQIVND, per germline (reference sequence). The CDR3 is CASRHTPGTSGYNEQFF. Partial CDR3 DNA: TGTGCCAGTAGACATACCCCCGGGACTAGCGGATACAATGAG.

This clone was picked up many times. The read terminates 3 residues before the CDR3 end, so the remaining end is supplied by the germline J gene. This sequence joins TRBV4-1 and TRBJ2-7; 9 bases are a match to TRBD2. Germline lookup yields CDR1 MGHRA and CDR2 YSYEKL. The CDR3 loop spans 17 amino acids. Unmatched junction bases numbered 10, after V lost 0 bases and J lost 4 bases. The CDR3 DNA, read in part, is TGCGCCAGCAGCCAAGAGCCTAGCGGGATAATTATTTACGAG. It yields the protein CASSQEPSGIIIYE. The full CDR3 sequence reads CASSQEPSGIIIYEQYF.